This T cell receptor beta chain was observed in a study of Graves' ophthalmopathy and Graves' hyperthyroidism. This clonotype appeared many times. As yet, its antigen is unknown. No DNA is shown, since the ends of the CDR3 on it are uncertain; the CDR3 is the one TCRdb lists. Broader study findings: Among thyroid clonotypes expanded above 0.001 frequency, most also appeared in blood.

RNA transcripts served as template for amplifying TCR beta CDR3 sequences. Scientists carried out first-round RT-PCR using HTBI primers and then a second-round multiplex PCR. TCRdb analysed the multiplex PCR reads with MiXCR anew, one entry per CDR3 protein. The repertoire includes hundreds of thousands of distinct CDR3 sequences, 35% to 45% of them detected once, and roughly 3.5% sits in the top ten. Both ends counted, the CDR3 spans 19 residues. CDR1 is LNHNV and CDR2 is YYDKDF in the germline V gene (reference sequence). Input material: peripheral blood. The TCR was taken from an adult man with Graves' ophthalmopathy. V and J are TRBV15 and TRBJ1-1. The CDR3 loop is CATSRVPSPLWEVSTEAFF.